Reported below is one T cell receptor beta chain. The source of the sample is a study of patients and donors after allogeneic stem cell transplantation. With 6 bases removed from V and 2 bases from J, the gap between germline ends came to 10 bases. The germline CDR1 and CDR2 sequences are MNHNS and SASEGT. The CDR3 loop spans 13 amino acids. MiXCR, applied by TCRdb to the RT-PCR reads, yields one record per CDR3 protein. The sample yields under 30,000 distinct CDR3 sequences, roughly 8% seen once. The V and J genes are TRBV6-1 and TRBJ1-2, with D perhaps TRBD1 (6 bases). Source material: blood, either unsorted or a sorted T cell fraction (not recorded which). The TCR originated in a human donor who was either an allogeneic HSCT recipient or a stem cell or donor lymphocyte infusion donor (not recorded which). It is not recorded whose cells these are; they may come from a transplant donor. The CDR3 loop is CASRQGNNYGYTF. The CDR3 DNA reads as TGTGCCAGCAGACAGGGAAACAACTATGGCTACACCTTC.